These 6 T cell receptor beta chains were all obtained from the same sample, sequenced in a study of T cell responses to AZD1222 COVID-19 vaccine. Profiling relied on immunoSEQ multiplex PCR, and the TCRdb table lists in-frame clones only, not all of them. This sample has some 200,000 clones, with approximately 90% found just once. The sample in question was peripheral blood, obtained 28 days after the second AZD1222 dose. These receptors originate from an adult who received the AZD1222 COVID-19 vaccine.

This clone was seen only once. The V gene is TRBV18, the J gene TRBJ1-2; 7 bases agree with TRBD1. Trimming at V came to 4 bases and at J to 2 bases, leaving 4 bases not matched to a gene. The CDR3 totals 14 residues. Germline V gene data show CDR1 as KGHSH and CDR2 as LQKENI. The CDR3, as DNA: TGTGCCAGCTCACGACAGACAGGGAACTATGGCTACACCTTC. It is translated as CASSRQTGNYGYTF.

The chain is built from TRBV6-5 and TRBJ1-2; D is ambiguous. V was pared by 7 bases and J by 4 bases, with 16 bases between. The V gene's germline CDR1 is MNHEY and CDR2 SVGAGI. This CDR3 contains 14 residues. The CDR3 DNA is TGTGCCAGCAAATTCTTCGTGCCGCTCTATGGCTACACCTTC. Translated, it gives CASKFFVPLYGYTF.

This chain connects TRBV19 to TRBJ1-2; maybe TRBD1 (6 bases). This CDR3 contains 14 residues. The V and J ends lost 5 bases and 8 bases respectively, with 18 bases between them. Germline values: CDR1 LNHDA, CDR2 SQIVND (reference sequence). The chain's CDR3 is CASSGNGAGVGYTF. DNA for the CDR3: TGTGCCAGTAGTGGCAACGGGGCAGGGGTAGGCTACACCTTC.

The CDR3 is CASSLPGLEAFF. DNA for the CDR3: TGTGCCAGCAGTTTACCCGGACTTGAAGCTTTCTTT. V usage is TRBV27 and J usage is TRBJ1-1; D is undetermined. This CDR3 is built from 12 residues. V was trimmed by 2 bases and J by 7 bases, leaving 8 bases between them. Germline V gene data show CDR1 as MNHEY and CDR2 as SMNVEV (reference sequence).

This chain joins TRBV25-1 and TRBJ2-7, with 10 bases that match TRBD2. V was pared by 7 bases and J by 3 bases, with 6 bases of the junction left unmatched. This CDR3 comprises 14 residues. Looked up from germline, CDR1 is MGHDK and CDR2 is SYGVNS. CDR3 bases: TGTGCCAGCATTTCTAGCGGGAGTATCTACGAGCAGTACTTC. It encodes CASISSGSIYEQYF.

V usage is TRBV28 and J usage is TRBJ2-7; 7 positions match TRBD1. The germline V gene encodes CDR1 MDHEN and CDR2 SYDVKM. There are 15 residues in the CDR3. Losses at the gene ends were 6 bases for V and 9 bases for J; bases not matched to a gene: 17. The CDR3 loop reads CASSGTPAGQVRQYF. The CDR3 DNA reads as TGTGCCAGCAGCGGTACACCGGCCGGACAGGTGAGGCAGTACTTC.